The clone carrying this TCR beta chain was detected many times. Germline-derived CDR1 and CDR2 are SGHDN and FVKESK. The CDR3 is 13 residues long. The V gene lost 1 base and the J gene lost 6 bases, with 6 bases spanning the gap. This specimen belongs to a study of read filtering for tumor transcriptome and immune sequencing. About the research overall: Roughly 8 patients were R-ISS I, approximately 15 were R-ISS II, 7 were R-ISS III. IR-seq gave about 4 to 10.27 million TCR reads per sample; RNA-seq gave about 80 to 1,300.

From roughly 0.4 ug of RNA, a library with molecular barcoded alpha/delta and beta/gamma adaptors was made. TCRdb redid the calling of the reads with MiXCR, one entry per CDR3 protein. Of 60,000 to 80,000 distinct CDR3 sequences in the sample, approximately 15% were seen once. The chain carries TRBV14 and TRBJ2-2; D remains unclear. Material for sequencing was a population of CD138-negative cells sorted from bone marrow. This clonotype was obtained from a donor older than 35 with multiple myeloma. The CDR3 here is CASSQVLAGELFF. As DNA, the CDR3 is TGTGCCAGCAGCCAAGTTCTGGCCGGGGAGCTGTTTTTT.